The next 7 T cell receptor beta chains were all read from a single sample in a study of T cells after yellow fever vaccination. MiXCR, applied by TCRdb to the 5' RACE reads, yields one record per CDR3 protein. This table holds 25,000 to 30,000 distinct CDR3 sequences, about 6% found once. The sample in question was PBMCs, either bulk or a sorted T-cell subset (CD4+, CD8+, memory, or dextramer-sorted; not recorded which), obtained on the day of the yellow fever booster vaccination. The source of these receptors is a man aged 25-45 years who received the YFV17D yellow fever vaccine.

This clonotype was seen a handful of times. The V gene is TRBV30, the J gene TRBJ1-2; TRBD1 matches at 8 bases. J was trimmed by 5 bases and V by 1 base; bases with no gene match: 3. The germline CDR1 and CDR2 sequences are GTSNPN and SVGIG (reference sequence). The CDR3 length is 13 residues. For the CDR3, the DNA is TGTGCCTGGAGTGGCGGACAGGGATATGGCTACACCTTC. This encodes CAWSGGQGYGYTF.

The chain links TRBV20-1 to TRBJ1-6; tentatively, D is TRBD1 (5 bases). This CDR3 comprises 15 residues. Per the germline V gene, CDR1 is DFQATT and CDR2 is SNEGSKA (reference sequence). V was clipped by 4 bases and J by 8 bases, with 18 bases between them. CDR3 DNA sequence: TGCAGTGCTAAGGACCGGAGCGGAGGGGATTCACCCCTCCACTTT. The encoded protein is CSAKDRSGGDSPLHF.

The chain uses TRBV12-3 or TRBV12-4 and TRBJ2-1, with 9 bases matching TRBD2. The trim removed 5 bases at V and 13 bases at J, leaving 3 bases unmatched. The CDR3 contains 11 residues. CDR3 in DNA: TGTGCCAGCAGTGCGGGGGGGGAACAGTTCTTC. Translated: CASSAGGEQFF.

This clonotype was recorded many times. The V call is TRBV28, the J call TRBJ2-3; D could derive from TRBD1 or TRBD2 (5 bases each). Germline loops: CDR1 MDHEN, CDR2 SYDVKM. This CDR3 is 16 amino acids long. The germline V and J ends were trimmed by 7 bases and 6 bases, with 23 bases remaining between them. Here the CDR3 DNA reads TGTGCCAGCATTCCGCGGCTGGGGCTAGCCAGCGATACGCAGTATTTT. Translated, it gives CASIPRLGLASDTQYF.

This clonotype was seen a few times. This rearrangement joins TRBV4-3 to TRBJ2-7; 10 bases line up with TRBD2. Trimming took 4 bases from V and 5 from J; bases not matched to a gene: 14. This CDR3 has 17 amino acids. The germline V gene encodes CDR1 LGHNA and CDR2 YSLEER. CDR3 bases: TGCGCCAGCAGCCGAGGAGCTAGCGGGAGTATAGGAAACGAGCAGTACTTC. It codes for CASSRGASGSIGNEQYF.

This clonotype has at least ten counts. This chain connects TRBV20-1 to TRBJ2-1; 8 positions agree with TRBD2. The CDR3 consists of 16 residues. The V gene's germline CDR1 is DFQATT and CDR2 SNEGSKA (reference sequence). Trimming removed 5 bases from V and 3 bases from J; junction bases left unmatched: 12. CDR3: CSAGRALAGNYNEQFF. The CDR3 DNA follows: TGCAGTGCTGGCCGTGCTCTAGCGGGTAACTACAATGAGCAGTTCTTC.

This clonotype was detected many times. The V gene is TRBV5-1, the J gene TRBJ2-2; D gene uncertain. The CDR3 spans 13 residues. The V gene's germline CDR1 is SGHRS and CDR2 YFSETQ. V lost 0 bases to trimming and J lost 3 bases, with 3 bases between them. Written as DNA, the CDR3 is TGCGCCAGCAGCTTGGACGACACCGGGGAGCTGTTTTTT. This sequence encodes CASSLDDTGELFF.